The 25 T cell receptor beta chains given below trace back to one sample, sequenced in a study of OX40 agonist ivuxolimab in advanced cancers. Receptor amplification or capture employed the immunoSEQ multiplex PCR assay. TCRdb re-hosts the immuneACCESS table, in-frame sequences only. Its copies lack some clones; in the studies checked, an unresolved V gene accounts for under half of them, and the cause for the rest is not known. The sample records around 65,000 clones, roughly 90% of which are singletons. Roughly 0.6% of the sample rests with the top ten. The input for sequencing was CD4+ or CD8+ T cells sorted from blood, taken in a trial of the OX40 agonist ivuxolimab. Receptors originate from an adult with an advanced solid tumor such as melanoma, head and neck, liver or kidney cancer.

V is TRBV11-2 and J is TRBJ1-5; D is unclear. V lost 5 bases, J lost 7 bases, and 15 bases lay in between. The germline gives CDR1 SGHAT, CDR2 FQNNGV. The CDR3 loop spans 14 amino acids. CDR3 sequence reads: CASSLGPMEQPQHF. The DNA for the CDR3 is TGTGCCAGCAGCCTCGGACCTATGGAGCAGCCCCAGCATTTT.

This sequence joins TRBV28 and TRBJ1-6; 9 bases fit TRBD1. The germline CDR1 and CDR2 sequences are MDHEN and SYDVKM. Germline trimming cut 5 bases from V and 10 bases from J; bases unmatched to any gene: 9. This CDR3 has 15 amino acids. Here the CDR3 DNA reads TGTGCCAGCAGTCCCACAGGGGGCCCCGGGTCACCCCTCCACTTT. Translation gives CASSPTGGPGSPLHF.

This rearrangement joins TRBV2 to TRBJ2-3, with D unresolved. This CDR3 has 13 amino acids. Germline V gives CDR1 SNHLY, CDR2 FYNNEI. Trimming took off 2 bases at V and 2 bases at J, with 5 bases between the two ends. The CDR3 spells CASSESHTDTQYF. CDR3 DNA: TGTGCCAGCAGTGAATCTCACACAGATACGCAGTATTTT. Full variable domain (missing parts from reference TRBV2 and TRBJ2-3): EPEVTQTPSHQVTQMGQEVILRCVPISNHLYFYWYRQILGQKVEFLVSFYNNEISEKSEIFDDQFSVERPDGSNFTLKIRSTKLEDSAMYFCASSESHTDTQYFGPGTRLTVL.

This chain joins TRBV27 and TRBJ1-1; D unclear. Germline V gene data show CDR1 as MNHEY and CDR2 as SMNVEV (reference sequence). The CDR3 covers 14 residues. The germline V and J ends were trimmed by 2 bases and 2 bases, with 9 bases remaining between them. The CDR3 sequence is CASSLGGSNTEAFF. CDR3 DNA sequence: TGTGCCAGCAGTTTAGGAGGATCCAACACTGAAGCTTTCTTT.

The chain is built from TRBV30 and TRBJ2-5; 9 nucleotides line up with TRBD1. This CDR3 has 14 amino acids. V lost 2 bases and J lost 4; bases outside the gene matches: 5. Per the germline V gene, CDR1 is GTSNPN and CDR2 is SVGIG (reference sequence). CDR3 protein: CAWSIQGAGETQYF. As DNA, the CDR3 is TGTGCCTGGAGTATACAGGGGGCGGGAGAGACCCAGTACTTC.

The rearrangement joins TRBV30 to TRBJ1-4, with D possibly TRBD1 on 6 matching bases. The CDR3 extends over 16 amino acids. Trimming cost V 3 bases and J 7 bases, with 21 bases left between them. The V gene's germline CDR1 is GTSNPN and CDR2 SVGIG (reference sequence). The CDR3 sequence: CAWSPPGGGAGEKLFF. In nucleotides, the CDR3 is TGTGCCTGGAGCCCTCCTGGTGGGGGGGCGGGTGAAAAACTGTTTTTT.

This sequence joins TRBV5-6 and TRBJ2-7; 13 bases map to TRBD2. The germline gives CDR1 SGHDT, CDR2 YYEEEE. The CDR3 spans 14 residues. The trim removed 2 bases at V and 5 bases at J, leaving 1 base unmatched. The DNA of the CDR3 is TGTGCCAGCAGCTTAGGACTAGCGGGAGACGAGCAGTACTTC. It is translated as CASSLGLAGDEQYF. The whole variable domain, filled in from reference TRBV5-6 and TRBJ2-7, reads DAGVTQSPTHLIKTRGQQVTLRCSPKSGHDTVSWYQQALGQGPQFIFQYYEEEERQRGNFPDRFSGHQFPNYSSELNVNALLLGDSALYLCASSLGLAGDEQYFGPGTRLTVT.

CDR3 in DNA: TGTGCCTGGAGTGGAGGTTACAATGAGCAGTTCTTC. Its translation: CAWSGGYNEQFF. V and J are TRBV30 and TRBJ2-1; D gene ambiguous. Germline lookup yields CDR1 GTSNPN and CDR2 SVGIG (reference sequence). V was clipped by 1 base and J by 4 bases, with 5 bases between them. The CDR3 runs 12 residues.

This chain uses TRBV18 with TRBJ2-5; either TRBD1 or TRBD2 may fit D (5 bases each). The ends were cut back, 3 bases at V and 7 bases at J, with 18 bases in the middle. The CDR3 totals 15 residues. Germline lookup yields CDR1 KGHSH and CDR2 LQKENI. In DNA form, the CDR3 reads TGTGCCAGCTCACCTAGATCTCGCTCTGGGGGGACCCAGTACTTC. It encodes CASSPRSRSGGTQYF.

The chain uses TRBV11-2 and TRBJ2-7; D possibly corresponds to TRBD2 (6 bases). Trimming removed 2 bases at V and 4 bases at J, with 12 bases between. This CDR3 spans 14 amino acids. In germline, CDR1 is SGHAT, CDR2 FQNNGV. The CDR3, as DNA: TGTGCCAGCAGCTTAATTTGGGGGGATTACGAGCAGTACTTC. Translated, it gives CASSLIWGDYEQYF.

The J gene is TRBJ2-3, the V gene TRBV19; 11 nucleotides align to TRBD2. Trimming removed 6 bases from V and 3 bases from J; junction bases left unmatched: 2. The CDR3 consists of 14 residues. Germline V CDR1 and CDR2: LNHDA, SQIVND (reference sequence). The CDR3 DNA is TGTGCCAGTAGCGGACTAGCGGGTACAGATACGCAGTATTTT. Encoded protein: CASSGLAGTDTQYF.

The CDR3 coding sequence is TGTGCCAGCAGCTTAGGTGCAGGGAATGGCTACGAGCAGTACTTC. Amino acids: CASSLGAGNGYEQYF. The chain carries TRBV7-2 and TRBJ2-7; possible D gene TRBD1, 5 bases. V was cut by 1 base and J by 3 bases, with 13 bases left in between. From germline, CDR1 is SGHTA and CDR2 FQGNSA. CDR3 length equals 15 residues.

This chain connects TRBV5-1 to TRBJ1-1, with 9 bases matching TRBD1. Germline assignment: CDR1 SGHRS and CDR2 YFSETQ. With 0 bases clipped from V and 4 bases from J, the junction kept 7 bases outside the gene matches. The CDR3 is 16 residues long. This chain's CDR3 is CASSLAGTGGSTEAFF. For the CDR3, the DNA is TGCGCCAGCAGCTTGGCCGGAACAGGGGGCAGCACTGAAGCTTTCTTT.

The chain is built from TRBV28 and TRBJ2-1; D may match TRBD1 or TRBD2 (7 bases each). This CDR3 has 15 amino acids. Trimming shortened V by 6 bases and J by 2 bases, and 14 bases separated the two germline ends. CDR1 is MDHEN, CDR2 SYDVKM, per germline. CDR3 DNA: TGTGCCAGCAGATTGGGGAGGGGGCCCTACAATGAGCAGTTCTTC. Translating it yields CASRLGRGPYNEQFF.

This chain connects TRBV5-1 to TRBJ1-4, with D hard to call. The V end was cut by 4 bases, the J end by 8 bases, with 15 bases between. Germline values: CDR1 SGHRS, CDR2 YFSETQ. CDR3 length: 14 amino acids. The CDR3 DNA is TGCGCCAGCAGCCCCTGGGCCGTGCCGGAAAAACTGTTTTTT. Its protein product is CASSPWAVPEKLFF.

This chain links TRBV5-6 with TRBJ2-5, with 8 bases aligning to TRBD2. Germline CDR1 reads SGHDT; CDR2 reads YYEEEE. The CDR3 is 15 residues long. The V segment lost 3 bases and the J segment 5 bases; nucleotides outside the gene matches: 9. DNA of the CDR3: TGTGCCAGCAGCTCAAGCGGGAGTTTACTCGAGACCCAGTACTTC. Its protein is CASSSSGSLLETQYF. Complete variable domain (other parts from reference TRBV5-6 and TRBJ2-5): DAGVTQSPTHLIKTRGQQVTLRCSPKSGHDTVSWYQQALGQGPQFIFQYYEEEERQRGNFPDRFSGHQFPNYSSELNVNALLLGDSALYLCASSSSGSLLETQYFGPGTRLLVL.

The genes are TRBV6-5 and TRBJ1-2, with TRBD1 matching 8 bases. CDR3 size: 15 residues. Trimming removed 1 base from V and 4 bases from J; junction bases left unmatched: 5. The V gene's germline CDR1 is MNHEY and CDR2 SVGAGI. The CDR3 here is CASSYYDRGGYGYTF. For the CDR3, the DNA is TGTGCCAGCAGTTACTACGACAGGGGAGGCTATGGCTACACCTTC.

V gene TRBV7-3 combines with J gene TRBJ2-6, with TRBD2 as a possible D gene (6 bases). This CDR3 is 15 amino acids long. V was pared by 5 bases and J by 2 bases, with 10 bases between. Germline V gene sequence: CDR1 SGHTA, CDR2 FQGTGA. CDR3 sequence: CASSPRRAGANVLTF. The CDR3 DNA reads TGTGCCAGCAGCCCACGGAGGGCTGGGGCCAACGTCCTGACTTTC.

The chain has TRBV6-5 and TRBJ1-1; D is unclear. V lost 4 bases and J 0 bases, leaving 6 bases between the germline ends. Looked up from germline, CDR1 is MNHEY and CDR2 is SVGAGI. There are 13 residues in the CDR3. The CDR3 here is CASSSKVNTEAFF. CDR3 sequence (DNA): TGTGCCAGCAGTTCGAAAGTGAACACTGAAGCTTTCTTT.

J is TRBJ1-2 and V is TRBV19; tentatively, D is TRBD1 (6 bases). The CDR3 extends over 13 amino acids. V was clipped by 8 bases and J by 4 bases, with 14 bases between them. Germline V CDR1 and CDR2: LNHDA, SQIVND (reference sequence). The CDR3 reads CASSDRLTYGYTF. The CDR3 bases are TGTGCCAGTTCGGACAGACTAACCTATGGCTACACCTTC.

CDR3 nucleotides: TGTGCCAGCAGCTCGAGGGCAGGGGAGGCTGGAAACACCATATATTTT. It translates to CASSSRAGEAGNTIYF. The V and J genes are TRBV4-2 and TRBJ1-3; TRBD1 might be the D (6 bases). V dropped 5 bases and J dropped 2 bases, with 16 bases sitting between them. CDR1 is LGHNA, CDR2 YNFKEQ, per germline. The CDR3 covers 16 residues.

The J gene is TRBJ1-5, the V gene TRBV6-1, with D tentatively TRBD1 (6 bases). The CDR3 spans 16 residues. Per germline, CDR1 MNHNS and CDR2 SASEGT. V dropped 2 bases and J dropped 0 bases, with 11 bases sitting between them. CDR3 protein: CASSERTDYSNQPQHF. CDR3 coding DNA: TGTGCCAGCAGTGAAAGGACAGATTATAGCAATCAGCCCCAGCATTTT.

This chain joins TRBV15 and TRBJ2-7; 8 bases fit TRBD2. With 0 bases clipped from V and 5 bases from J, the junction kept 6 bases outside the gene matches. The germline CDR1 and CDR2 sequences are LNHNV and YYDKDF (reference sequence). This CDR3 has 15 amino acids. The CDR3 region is CATSRDPGGQDEQYF. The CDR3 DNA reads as TGTGCCACCAGCAGAGATCCGGGGGGGCAGGACGAGCAGTACTTC.

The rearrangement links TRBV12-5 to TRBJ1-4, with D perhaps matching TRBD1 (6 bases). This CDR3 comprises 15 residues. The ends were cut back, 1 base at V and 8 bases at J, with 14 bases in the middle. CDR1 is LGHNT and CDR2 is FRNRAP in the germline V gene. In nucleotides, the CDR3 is TGTGCTAGTGGTTTGGGGGACAATGAGGGAGAAAAACTGTTTTTT. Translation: CASGLGDNEGEKLFF.

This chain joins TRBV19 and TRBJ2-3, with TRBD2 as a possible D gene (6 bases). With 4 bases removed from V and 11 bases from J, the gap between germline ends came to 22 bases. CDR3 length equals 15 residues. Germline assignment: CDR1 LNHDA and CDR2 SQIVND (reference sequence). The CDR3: CASSNRDGGGGLQYF. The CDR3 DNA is TGTGCCAGTAGTAACCGGGACGGGGGAGGAGGTTTGCAGTATTTT.